A single sample gave rise to the 20 T cell receptor beta chains below, sequenced in a study of identical twins. From the 5' RACE reads, TCRdb called clonotypes with MiXCR, one entry per CDR3 protein. The sample contains more than 400,000 distinct CDR3 sequences, around 15% of which appear only once. A further study also used this sample, focusing on yellow fever vaccine responses in identical twins.

Source material: CD4+ T cells sorted from blood. All receptors derive from a woman between 18 and 30 years old in good health.

The V call is TRBV5-1, the J call TRBJ2-1, with D perhaps matching TRBD1 (6 bases). The CDR3 sequence is 14 residues long. With 5 bases removed from V and 0 bases from J, the gap between germline ends came to 9 bases. Germline V gene sequence: CDR1 SGHRS, CDR2 YFSETQ. CDR3 in amino acids: CASSEGDSYNEQFF. In DNA form, the CDR3 reads TGCGCCAGCAGTGAGGGGGACTCCTACAATGAGCAGTTCTTC. Drawing the rest from reference TRBV5-1 and TRBJ2-1, the complete variable domain is KAGVTQTPRYLIKTRGQQVTLSCSPISGHRSVSWYQQTPGQGLQFLFEYFSETQRNKGNFPGRFSGRQFSNSRSEMNVSTLELGDSALYLCASSEGDSYNEQFFGPGTRLTVL.

In its sample, this clonotype was seen a few times. The chain links TRBV29-1 to TRBJ2-7; 9 bases match TRBD2. This CDR3 is 13 amino acids long. Germline lookup yields CDR1 SQVTM and CDR2 ANQGSEA. V trimming: 6 bases; J trimming: 6 bases; junction bases outside the gene matches: 9. The CDR3 DNA reads as TGCAGCGTCAGCGGGAGGCTCATACCCGAGCAGTACTTC. As protein: CSVSGRLIPEQYF.

This clonotype was seen ten or more times. This chain connects TRBV3-1 to TRBJ1-2; no firm D call. Between the trimmed V and J ends, which lost 4 bases and 3 bases, there was a span of 12 bases. Looked up from germline, CDR1 is LGHDT and CDR2 is YNNKEL (reference sequence). The CDR3 sequence is 14 residues long. The CDR3 bases are TGTGCCAGCAGCCCCGGGATCCAACACTATGGCTACACCTTC. It yields the protein CASSPGIQHYGYTF.

This clonotype was seen ten or more times. The CDR3 spells CASSEQYQETQYF. The CDR3 DNA follows: TGTGCCAGCAGTGAACAGTACCAAGAGACCCAGTACTTC. The gene calls are TRBV6-1 and TRBJ2-5; D unclear. This CDR3 is 13 amino acids long. Trimming left V 2 bases short and J 0 bases short, with 4 bases between. The germline V gene encodes CDR1 MNHNS and CDR2 SASEGT.

This clonotype came up a few times. The V and J genes are TRBV29-1 and TRBJ1-1; 9 bases match TRBD1. The V gene end was trimmed by 2 bases and the J gene end by 3 bases; junction bases not matched to a gene: 4. The CDR3 is made up of 14 amino acids. Germline values: CDR1 SQVTM, CDR2 ANQGSEA. CDR3 in DNA: TGCAGCGTTGAAAACAGGGGGCGGGACACTGAAGCTTTCTTT. Translation gives CSVENRGRDTEAFF.

The chain couples TRBV3-1 to TRBJ2-2; 9 positions match TRBD2. The germline V gene encodes CDR1 LGHDT and CDR2 YNNKEL (reference sequence). CDR3 length: 16 residues. The J segment lost 4 bases and the V segment lost 1 base, leaving 4 bases of the junction unmatched. CDR3 in amino acids: CASSQVGLATTGELFF. CDR3 sequence (DNA): TGTGCCAGCAGCCAAGTAGGACTAGCGACCACCGGGGAGCTGTTTTTT.

In its sample, this clonotype was seen a few times. The V and J genes are TRBV11-2 and TRBJ2-7; D is undetermined. V was clipped by 5 bases and J by 3 bases, with 5 bases between them. The CDR3 extends over 11 amino acids. From germline, CDR1 is SGHAT and CDR2 FQNNGV. CDR3 loop: CASSTLYEQYV. The CDR3 bases are TGTGCCAGCAGCACACTCTACGAGCAGTACGTC.

This clonotype was counted only a few times. CDR3 sequence (DNA): TGTGCCAGCAGCCAAGGCCGGAACACTGAAGCTTTCTTT. Its translation: CASSQGRNTEAFF. The chain employs TRBV2 and TRBJ1-1; D gene ambiguous. This CDR3 is built from 13 residues. Trimming pared 6 bases from V and 1 base from J, leaving 9 bases between. The germline V gene encodes CDR1 SNHLY and CDR2 FYNNEI. Combining the CDR3 with reference TRBV2 and TRBJ1-1 gives the whole variable domain EPEVTQTPSHQVTQMGQEVILRCVPISNHLYFYWYRQILGQKVEFLVSFYNNEISEKSEIFDDQFSVERPDGSNFTLKIRSTKLEDSAMYFCASSQGRNTEAFFGQGTRLTVV.

This clonotype came up a few times. The chain carries TRBV3-1 and TRBJ2-7; D remains ambiguous. Looked up from germline, CDR1 is LGHDT and CDR2 is YNNKEL (reference sequence). Trimming cost V 6 bases and J 4 bases, with 16 bases left between them. The CDR3 extends over 14 amino acids. CDR3 amino acids: CASSPRAVVYEQYF. Written as DNA, the CDR3 is TGTGCCAGCAGTCCCCGGGCGGTGGTGTACGAGCAGTACTTC.

The chain uses TRBV4-1 and TRBJ1-2; TRBD1 matches 8 bases. Germline CDR1 reads MGHRA; CDR2 reads YSYEKL. This CDR3 has 13 residues. The V segment lost 4 bases and the J segment 6 bases; nucleotides outside the gene matches: 4. CDR3 DNA: TGCGCCAGCAGCCGACAGGGGTTGGATGGCTACACCTTC. This codes for CASSRQGLDGYTF.

The chain uses TRBV5-1 and TRBJ2-3; 9 bases are a match to TRBD2. V was clipped by 0 bases and J by 2 bases; unmatched bases: 7. This CDR3 region has 17 residues. Germline V gene data show CDR1 as SGHRS and CDR2 as YFSETQ. CDR3 coding DNA: TGCGCCAGCAGCTTGGCCAGCACTAGCGGGCTCACAGATACGCAGTATTTT. This translates into CASSLASTSGLTDTQYF.

This clonotype has ten or more counts. The V call is TRBV20-1, the J call TRBJ2-5; the D call may be TRBD1 or TRBD2 (5 bases each). V shed 6 bases and J shed 1 base, with 12 bases lying between them. The CDR3 runs 13 residues. Germline assignment: CDR1 DFQATT and CDR2 SNEGSKA (reference sequence). CDR3: CSAGVRGQETQYF. CDR3 nucleotides: TGCAGTGCAGGGGTTCGGGGCCAAGAGACCCAGTACTTC.

This rearrangement joins TRBV29-1 to TRBJ2-5; D ambiguous. The CDR3 covers 13 residues. V dropped 6 bases and J dropped 2 bases, with 13 bases sitting between them. CDR1 is SQVTM and CDR2 is ANQGSEA in the germline V gene. The CDR3 DNA reads as TGCAGCGTCGCGAGAGACCCACAAGAGACCCAGTACTTC. Encoded protein: CSVARDPQETQYF.

This clonotype was observed at least ten times. The chain links TRBV29-1 to TRBJ1-1; D call uncertain. With 7 bases removed from V and 2 bases from J, the gap between germline ends came to 11 bases. This CDR3 is 12 amino acids long. Germline CDR1 and CDR2: SQVTM and ANQGSEA. The DNA of the CDR3 is TGCAGCGCCGGGTCTGTAAACACTGAAGCTTTCTTT. It yields the protein CSAGSVNTEAFF.

This chain uses TRBV6-1 with TRBJ2-1; no clear D. This CDR3 is built from 16 residues. The V gene's germline CDR1 is MNHNS and CDR2 SASEGT. The V end was cut by 2 bases, the J end by 3 bases, with 14 bases between. CDR3 amino acids: CASSERSEKIYNEQFF. CDR3 DNA sequence: TGTGCCAGCAGTGAACGGAGCGAGAAGATCTACAATGAGCAGTTCTTC.

V usage is TRBV29-1 and J usage is TRBJ2-2; the match to TRBD1 covers 8 bases. V gave up 6 bases and J gave up 7 bases; unmatched junction bases: 10. From germline, CDR1 is SQVTM and CDR2 ANQGSEA. There are 14 residues in the CDR3. CDR3 nucleotide sequence: TGCAGCGTGAGGACAGGGTCACTGTACGGGGAGCTGTTTTTT. Translating it yields CSVRTGSLYGELFF.

The chain joins TRBV2 to TRBJ1-1; tentatively, D is TRBD1 (5 bases). The germline V gene has CDR1 SNHLY and CDR2 FYNNEI. CDR3 length equals 12 residues. Trimming took off 11 bases at V and 1 base at J, with 11 bases between the two ends. The CDR3 here is CAVGAGNTEAFF. In DNA, the CDR3 is TGTGCCGTCGGGGCCGGGAACACTGAAGCTTTCTTT.

The table lists this clonotype with a few counts. The rearrangement links TRBV19 to TRBJ2-2, with 7 bases that match TRBD1. Trimming removed 5 bases from V and 2 bases from J; junction bases left unmatched: 5. This CDR3 region has 15 residues. CDR1 and CDR2 (germline): LNHDA, SQIVND (reference sequence). The CDR3 region is CASSGTVVNTGELFF. The CDR3 coding sequence is TGTGCCAGTAGTGGGACAGTCGTTAACACCGGGGAGCTGTTTTTT.

The chain is built from TRBV7-2 and TRBJ2-7; 11 nucleotides line up with TRBD1. J was trimmed by 2 bases and V by 5 bases; bases with no gene match: 5. The CDR3 covers 15 residues. Per germline, CDR1 SGHTA and CDR2 FQGNSA. The CDR3 coding sequence is TGTGCCAGCAGCACCACGGGACAGGGGGCCTACGAGCAGTACTTC. Amino acid sequence: CASSTTGQGAYEQYF.

This clonotype showed up just a few times. The V call is TRBV29-1, the J call TRBJ2-7; 9 nucleotides align to TRBD1. V dropped 7 bases and J dropped 6; count of bases not matched to a gene: 13. This CDR3 spans 14 amino acids. Germline values: CDR1 SQVTM, CDR2 ANQGSEA. The CDR3 reads CSAGTGSRSGEQYF. CDR3 DNA: TGCAGCGCTGGGACAGGGTCAAGGTCGGGCGAGCAGTACTTC.